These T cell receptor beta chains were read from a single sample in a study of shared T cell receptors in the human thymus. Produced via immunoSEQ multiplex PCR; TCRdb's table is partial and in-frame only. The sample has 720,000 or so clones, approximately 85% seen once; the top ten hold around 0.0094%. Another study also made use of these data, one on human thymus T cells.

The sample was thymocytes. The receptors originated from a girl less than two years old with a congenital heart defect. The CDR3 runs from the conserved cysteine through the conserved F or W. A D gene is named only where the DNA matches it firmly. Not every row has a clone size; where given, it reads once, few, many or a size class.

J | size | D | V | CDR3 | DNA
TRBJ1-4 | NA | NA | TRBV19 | CASRGRGLLPATNEKLFF | TGTGCCAGTAGGGGTCGGGGACTGCTACCTGCAACTAATGAAAAACTGTTTTTT
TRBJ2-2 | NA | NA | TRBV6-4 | CASSGGPGTGELFF | TGTGCCAGCAGTGGTGGGCCCGGTACCGGGGAGCTGTTTTTT
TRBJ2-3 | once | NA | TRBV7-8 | CASSPDRWGGTDTQYF | TGTGCCAGCAGCCCGGACAGGTGGGGGGGCACAGATACGCAGTATTTT
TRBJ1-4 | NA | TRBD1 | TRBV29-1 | CSVEEGTGMIEKLFF | TGCAGCGTTGAAGAAGGGACAGGGATGATTGAAAAACTGTTTTTT
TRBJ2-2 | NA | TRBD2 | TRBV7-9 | CASSSNHQSGGRTGELFF | TGTGCCAGCAGCTCAAATCACCAATCGGGGGGGCGCACCGGGGAGCTGTTTTTT
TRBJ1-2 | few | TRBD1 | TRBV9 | CASSSAGQLYGYTF | TGTGCCAGCAGCTCCGCGGGACAGCTCTATGGCTACACCTTC
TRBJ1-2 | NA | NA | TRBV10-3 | CAIKAGLSDNYGYTF | TGTGCCATCAAAGCAGGGTTGAGCGATAACTATGGCTACACCTTC
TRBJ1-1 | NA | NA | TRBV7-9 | CASRAGVGDTEAFF | TGTGCCAGCAGGGCAGGGGTAGGGGATACTGAAGCTTTCTTT
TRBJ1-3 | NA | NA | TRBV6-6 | CASSYGSSGNTIYF | TGTGCCAGCAGTTACGGGAGCTCTGGAAACACCATATATTTT
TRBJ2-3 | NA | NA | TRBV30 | CAGLFGVETRGDTQYF | TGTGCCGGTTTGTTTGGAGTGGAAACAAGGGGAGATACGCAGTATTTT
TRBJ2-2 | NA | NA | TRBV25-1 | CASSARGETGVTGELFF | TGTGCCAGCAGTGCCCGGGGGGAGACAGGGGTCACCGGGGAGCTGTTTTTT
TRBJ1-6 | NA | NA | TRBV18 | CASSRNNSPLHF | TGTGCCAGCTCACGTAATAATTCACCCCTCCACTTT
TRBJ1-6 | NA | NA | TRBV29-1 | CSVSIEGSLNSPLHF | TGCAGCGTCTCCATTGAGGGTAGTCTGAATTCACCCCTCCACTTT
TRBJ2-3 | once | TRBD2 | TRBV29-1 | CSVEGTSGPPDTQYF | TGCAGCGTTGAGGGGACTAGCGGGCCCCCAGATACGCAGTATTTT
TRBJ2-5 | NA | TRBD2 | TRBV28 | CASSFKAVGGGTQETQYF | TGTGCCAGCAGTTTTAAGGCTGTAGGCGGGGGGACCCAAGAGACCCAGTACTTC
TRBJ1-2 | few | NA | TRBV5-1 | CASSTKPDGDNYGYTF | TGCGCCAGCAGCACAAAACCGGACGGGGATAACTATGGCTACACCTTC
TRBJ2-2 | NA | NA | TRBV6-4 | CASSDSRTPGNTGELFF | TGTGCCAGCAGTGACTCTAGGACACCGGGGAACACCGGGGAGCTGTTTTTT
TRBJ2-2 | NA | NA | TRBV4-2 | CASSQDRFTGTGELFF | TGTGCCAGCAGCCAAGATCGTTTCACCGGGACAGGGGAGCTGTTTTTT
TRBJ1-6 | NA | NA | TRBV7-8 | CASSARQETPNSPLHF | TGTGCCAGCAGCGCAAGACAGGAGACTCCTAATTCCCCCCTCCACTTT
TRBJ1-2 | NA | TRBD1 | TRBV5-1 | CASSSGTGHTQFSYTF | TGCGCCAGCAGCTCCGGGACAGGGCATACGCAATTTAGCTACACCTTC
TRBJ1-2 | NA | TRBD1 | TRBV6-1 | CASTSDRMVDGYTF | TGTGCCAGCACCTCGGACAGGATGGTGGATGGCTACACCTTC
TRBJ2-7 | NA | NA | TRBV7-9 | CASSPGGTGFHEQYF | TGTGCCAGCAGCCCGGGGGGGACAGGGTTCCACGAGCAGTACTTC
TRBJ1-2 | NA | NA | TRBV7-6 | CASSLDQSLGSAGYTF | TGTGCCAGCAGCTTAGACCAGTCCCTCGGGTCAGCTGGCTACACCTTC
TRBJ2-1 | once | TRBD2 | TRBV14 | CASSQSSSAGGASYNEQFF | TGTGCCAGCAGCCAAAGCTCTTCTGCGGGGGGGGCAAGCTACAATGAGCAGTTCTTC
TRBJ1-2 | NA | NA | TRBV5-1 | CASRRDIAGYGYTF | TGCGCCAGCAGACGGGACATTGCGGGCTATGGCTACACCTTC
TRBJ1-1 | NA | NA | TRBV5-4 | CASSLVMNTEAFF | TGTGCCAGCAGCTTGGTTATGAACACTGAAGCTTTCTTT
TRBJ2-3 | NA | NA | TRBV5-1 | CASSFEAEPDTQYF | TGCGCCAGCAGCTTTGAAGCGGAGCCAGATACGCAGTATTTT
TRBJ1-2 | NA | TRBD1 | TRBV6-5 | CASSEQGAGGYTF | TGTGCCAGCAGTGAACAGGGGGCGGGTGGCTACACCTTC
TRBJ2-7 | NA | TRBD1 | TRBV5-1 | CASSLYRGYEQYF | TGCGCCAGCAGCCTATACAGGGGCTACGAGCAGTACTTC
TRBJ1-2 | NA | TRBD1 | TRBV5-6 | CASSQKDRGKGYTF | TGTGCCAGCAGCCAAAAGGACAGGGGGAAGGGCTACACCTTC
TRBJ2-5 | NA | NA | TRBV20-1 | CSASSVAQYF | TGCAGTGCTTCTTCAGTGGCCCAGTACTTC
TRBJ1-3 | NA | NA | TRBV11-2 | CASGRCRNSGNTIYF | TGTGCCAGCGGCCGTTGCAGGAACTCTGGAAACACCATATATTTT
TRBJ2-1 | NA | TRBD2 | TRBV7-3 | CASSLTPWTSGRDYNEQFF | TGTGCCAGCAGCTTAACTCCCTGGACTAGCGGAAGGGACTACAATGAGCAGTTCTTC
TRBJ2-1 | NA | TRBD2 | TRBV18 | CASSKGLAGSIYNEQFF | TGTGCCAGCTCGAAGGGACTAGCGGGGTCAATTTACAATGAGCAGTTCTTC
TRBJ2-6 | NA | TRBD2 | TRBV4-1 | CASSHWSGGHSGANVLTF | TGCGCCAGCAGCCACTGGAGCGGGGGACACTCTGGGGCCAACGTCCTGACTTTC
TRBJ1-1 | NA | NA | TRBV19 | CASSRGHPSGDTEAFF | TGTGCCAGTAGTAGGGGACACCCCAGCGGGGACACTGAAGCTTTCTTT
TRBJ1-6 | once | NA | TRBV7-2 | CASSRQYNSPLHF | TGTGCCAGCAGTAGACAGTATAATTCACCCCTCCACTTT
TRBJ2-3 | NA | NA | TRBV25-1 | CASSEEKTAVPPDTQYF | TGTGCCAGCAGTGAGGAGAAGACCGCTGTTCCGCCAGATACGCAGTATTTT
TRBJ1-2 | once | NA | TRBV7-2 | CASSLEAGPHFNYGYTF | TGTGCCAGCAGCTTAGAGGCGGGGCCACATTTTAACTATGGCTACACCTTC
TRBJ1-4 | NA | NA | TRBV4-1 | CASSQVPFSDEKLFF | TGCGCCAGCAGCCAAGTGCCATTTTCGGATGAAAAACTGTTTTTT
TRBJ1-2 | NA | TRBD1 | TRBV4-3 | CASSQDSSGRGLDGYTF | TGCGCCAGCAGCCAAGATAGTAGTGGCAGGGGGCTGGATGGCTACACCTTC
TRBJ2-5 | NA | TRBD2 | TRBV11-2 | CASSSRLAGQETQYF | TGTGCCAGCAGCTCCAGACTAGCGGGGCAAGAGACCCAGTACTTC
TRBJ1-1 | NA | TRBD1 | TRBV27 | CASSPGTAMNTEAFF | TGTGCCAGCAGTCCCGGGACAGCAATGAACACTGAAGCTTTCTTT
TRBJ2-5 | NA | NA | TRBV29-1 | CSVGGDEWKTQYF | TGCAGCGTTGGAGGAGATGAGTGGAAGACCCAGTACTTC
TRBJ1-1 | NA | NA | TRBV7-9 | CASSLSVRGSWIVHEAFF | TGTGCCAGCAGCTTATCGGTTAGGGGCAGCTGGATTGTTCATGAAGCTTTCTTT
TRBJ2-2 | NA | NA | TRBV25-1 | CASSESGDPNTGELFF | TGTGCCAGCAGTGAATCGGGGGACCCGAACACCGGGGAGCTGTTTTTT
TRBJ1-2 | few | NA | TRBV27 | CASSLGSPGPRNYGYTF | TGTGCCAGCAGTTTAGGCAGCCCTGGCCCGAGGAACTATGGCTACACCTTC
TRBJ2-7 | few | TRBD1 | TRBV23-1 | CASRTGPFSFYEQYF | TGCGCCAGTAGGACAGGTCCTTTTTCTTTCTACGAGCAGTACTTC
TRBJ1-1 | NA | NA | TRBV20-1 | CSARPTVEAFF | TGCAGTGCTAGACCCACAGTTGAAGCTTTCTTT
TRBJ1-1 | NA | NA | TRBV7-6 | CASSSMNGLRSLEAFF | TGTGCCAGCAGCTCGATGAACGGACTGAGATCCCTCGAGGCTTTCTTT
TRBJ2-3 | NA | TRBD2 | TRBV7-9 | CASSIQRLAGGHSTDTQYF | TGTGCCAGCAGCATCCAGAGACTAGCGGGGGGCCACAGCACAGATACGCAGTATTTT